This T cell receptor beta chain was obtained from a study of T cells in Graves' hyperthyroidism and ophthalmopathy. V shed 1 base, J shed 4 bases, and the junction held 7 bases outside the gene matches. Per germline, CDR1 KGHSH and CDR2 LQKENI. CDR3 length: 15 amino acids. This clonotype was recorded a few times. The investigators amplified TCR beta CDR3 regions from RNA transcripts. HTBI primers drove first-round RT-PCR of the TCR CDR3. From the multiplex PCR reads, TCRdb called clonotypes with MiXCR, one entry per CDR3 protein. The table includes about 720,000 distinct CDR3 sequences, roughly a sixth detected once.

Sequencing input: blood. The receptor comes from a woman in her forties or fifties with Graves' hyperthyroidism that later progressed to Graves' ophthalmopathy. The chain employs TRBV18 and TRBJ2-7, with 7 bases matching TRBD1. The CDR3 DNA reads TGTGCCAGCTCACCACGGACAGGTGGCGGTTACGAGCAGTACTTC. Its translation is CASSPRTGGGYEQYF.